This paragraph covers one T cell receptor beta chain sequence. Germline loops: CDR1 MGHRA, CDR2 YSYEKL. With 3 bases removed from V and 3 bases from J, the gap between germline ends came to 15 bases. CDR3 length: 15 amino acids. Sequencing used immunoSEQ multiplex PCR; TCRdb keeps in-frame clones, though not all of them. The sample consists of roughly 380,000 clones, around 86% of them appearing once. The sample comes from a study of Ad26.COV2.S vaccination and SARS-CoV-2 variants. As for treatment: 19 received Ad26.COV2.S at low or high dose, single or two shots; several received placebo; per-sample allocation not given. Collection of samples fell on day 63 after the first vaccine or placebo injection. This person who donated was an adult of 18-55 years in Boston.

This chain connects TRBV4-1 to TRBJ2-7; no clear D gene. This sequence originates from a person between 18 and 65 years old who received the Ad26.COV2.S COVID-19 vaccine or a placebo. Sequenced here: peripheral blood, sampled in a trial of Ad26.COV2.S vaccine versus placebo. The CDR3 DNA sequence: TGCGCCAGCAGCCAGGTCCCCGGGTCCCACTACGAGCAGTACTTC. Translation: CASSQVPGSHYEQYF.